This T cell receptor (beta chain) comes out of a study of blood T cell repertoires in COVID-19. The wider study: Sample material is recorded as cDNA or gDNA derived from T cells, B-cell-depleted T cells, or PBMCs.

Clones were sequenced by immunoSEQ multiplex PCR, and TCRdb holds only the in-frame ones, with some missing. The table lists 150,000 or so clones, about 90% of them singletons. CDR3 length: 17 amino acids. Germline V gene lookup returns CDR1 MGHRA and CDR2 YSYEKL. The V end lost 4 bases, the J end lost 7 bases, and 23 bases lay between the germline ends. This sequence originates from a man aged 50-59 years with acute or convalescent COVID-19. The sequenced material came from peripheral blood. This chain joins TRBV4-1 and TRBJ2-4; D is possibly TRBD2 (5 bases). The CDR3 reads CASSLSGVSEGWNIQYF. The CDR3 DNA reads as TGCGCCAGCAGCCTTTCGGGTGTCTCTGAGGGTTGGAACATTCAGTACTTC.